This is a list of T cell receptor beta chains from one sample in a study of OX40 agonist ivuxolimab in advanced cancers. Data came from immunoSEQ multiplex PCR; TCRdb stores just in-frame clones and leaves some out. The sample consists of about 50,000 clones, 88% of them appearing once. The source material was CD4+ or CD8+ T cells sorted from blood, sampled in a trial of the OX40 agonist ivuxolimab. Receptor source: an adult with an advanced solid tumor such as melanoma, head and neck, liver or kidney cancer. Both conserved end residues are part of each CDR3. The order of the fields is CDR3 length, V gene, clone size, D gene, J gene, CDR3 DNA, CDR3 protein. The D gene is left open where the match is weak. The size entry is marked missing in some rows and otherwise reads once, few, many or a size class.

12	TRBV11-1	-	-	TRBJ1-2	TGTGCCAGCTATGATGGGGACTATGGCTACACCTTC	CASYDGDYGYTF
13	TRBV7-9	-	-	TRBJ1-2	TGTGCCAGCAGCTTCCAGGACAGCTATGGCTACACCTTC	CASSFQDSYGYTF
17	TRBV29-1	-	-	TRBJ1-2	TGCAGCGTTGATGGGGAGGGGTCCGGCAGAGGATTCTATGGCTACACCTTC	CSVDGEGSGRGFYGYTF
13	TRBV12-5	once	-	TRBJ2-7	TGTGCTAGTGGTTCGGGTGGAGCCTACGAGCAGTACTTC	CASGSGGAYEQYF
15	TRBV2	-	-	TRBJ1-6	TGTGCCAGCAGCGGCCTGAGCTCCTATAATTCACCCCTCCACTTT	CASSGLSSYNSPLHF
15	TRBV29-1	once	TRBD2	TRBJ2-1	TGCAGCGTCTGGAGGCCGGGGGGGGCGCACAATGAGCAGTTCTTC	CSVWRPGGAHNEQFF
15	TRBV5-1	-	-	TRBJ2-3	TGCGCCAGCAGCTTGGAGGGCGCGGTGTCAGATACGCAGTATTTT	CASSLEGAVSDTQYF
12	TRBV11-3	-	-	TRBJ2-7	TGTGCCAGCAGCATGACGAGTCGGGAGCAGTACTTC	CASSMTSREQYF
12	TRBV7-3	-	-	TRBJ2-3	TGTGCCAGCAGCTCCAGCACAGATACGCAGTATTTT	CASSSSTDTQYF
14	TRBV6-5	-	-	TRBJ1-3	TGTGCCAGCACCCGGGGGAACTCTGGAAACACCATATATTTT	CASTRGNSGNTIYF
14	TRBV5-1	-	TRBD2	TRBJ2-1	TGCGCCAGCATCGGACTAGCGGGAGCCAATGAGCAGTTCTTC	CASIGLAGANEQFF
14	TRBV2	-	TRBD1	TRBJ1-4	TGTGCCAGCAGTTTAGGACAGGGAGATGAAAAACTGTTTTTT	CASSLGQGDEKLFF
15	TRBV2	-	-	TRBJ1-2	TGTGCCAGCAGCCCTACCCTTGACAGCTACTATGGCTACACCTTC	CASSPTLDSYYGYTF
14	TRBV7-8	-	TRBD1	TRBJ2-7	TGTGCCAGCAGCCGGGGGACAGGTAGACCCGAGCAGTACTTC	CASSRGTGRPEQYF
14	TRBV5-1	-	-	TRBJ1-2	TGCGCCAGCAGCTTCGGGACTGCTAACTATGGCTACACCTTC	CASSFGTANYGYTF
16	TRBV5-8	once	TRBD2	TRBJ2-3	TGTGCCAGCAGCTCGCGGACTAGCGGGAGGATGGATACGCAGTATTTT	CASSSRTSGRMDTQYF
15	TRBV19	-	-	TRBJ1-5	TGTGCCACTAGAAGGCCGGACGTTAGCAATCAGCCCCAGCATTTT	CATRRPDVSNQPQHF
17	TRBV4-2	-	-	TRBJ2-3	TGTGCCAGCAGCCAAGCCTTGGTGGGACTGGCAACAGATACGCAGTATTTT	CASSQALVGLATDTQYF
14	TRBV5-4	-	TRBD2	TRBJ2-5	TGTGCCAGCAGCTTGGCGGGAGGACAAGAGACCCAGTACTTC	CASSLAGGQETQYF
16	TRBV9	-	TRBD1	TRBJ2-7	TGTGCCAGCAGCGTAGGGACAGGGGCAAAAACCTACGAGCAGTACTTC	CASSVGTGAKTYEQYF
13	TRBV9	-	-	TRBJ2-2	TGTGCCAGCAGCGTAGAGATCACCGGGGAGCTGTTTTTT	CASSVEITGELFF
12	TRBV5-1	-	-	TRBJ1-1	TGCGCCAGCAGCTTTGGCGCTGGTGAAGCTTTCTTT	CASSFGAGEAFF
15	TRBV2	-	TRBD2	TRBJ2-4	TGTGCCAGCAGTGAAAGCGGGAGGGCCCTCCACATTCAGTACTTC	CASSESGRALHIQYF
14	TRBV4-2	-	-	TRBJ2-7	TGTGCCAGCAGCCAAGATGGAAGCGCGTACGAGCAGTACTTC	CASSQDGSAYEQYF
14	TRBV19	-	TRBD1	TRBJ2-1	TGTGCCAGCACTGACAGGGGGCCCGCCAATGAGCAGTTCTTC	CASTDRGPANEQFF
14	TRBV7-9	once	-	TRBJ2-3	TGTGCCAGCAGCGCAGATGGTTGGGGCGATACGCAGTATTTT	CASSADGWGDTQYF
14	TRBV4-1	-	-	TRBJ2-1	TGCGCCAGCAGCCAGGTGAGCGGCAGCCCAGGGCAGTTCTTC	CASSQVSGSPGQFF
14	TRBV5-6	-	TRBD1	TRBJ1-2	TGTGCCAGCAGCGGGGACAGGGGACAGAGAGGCTACACCTTC	CASSGDRGQRGYTF
13	TRBV2	-	-	TRBJ2-5	TGTGCCAGCAGTGAAGCGAACCAAGAGACCCAGTACTTC	CASSEANQETQYF
15	TRBV30	-	-	TRBJ1-2	TGTGCCTGGAGTACCCCTTTTATGGGAGACTATGGCTACACCTTC	CAWSTPFMGDYGYTF
15	TRBV7-3	-	TRBD2	TRBJ2-1	TGTGCCAGCAGCCAGAGACTAGCGGGAGGGAATGAGCAGTTCTTC	CASSQRLAGGNEQFF
15	TRBV11-2	few	TRBD2	TRBJ2-1	TGTGCCAGCAGCCGTAGCGGGAGCTCCTACAATGAGCAGTTCTTC	CASSRSGSSYNEQFF
18	TRBV9	-	TRBD1	TRBJ2-6	TGTGCCAGCAGCCGGGTGGGACAGGTTCGCTCTGGGGCCAACGTCCTGACTTTC	CASSRVGQVRSGANVLTF
16	TRBV5-1	-	-	TRBJ2-3	TGCGCCAGCAGCTGGAATAGCGGAGGGAGCACAGATACGCAGTATTTT	CASSWNSGGSTDTQYF
15	TRBV19	-	TRBD1	TRBJ1-5	TGTGCCAGTAGGGACAGGGGACGGAGCAATCAGCCCCAGCATTTT	CASRDRGRSNQPQHF
15	TRBV5-1	-	TRBD1	TRBJ2-2	TGCGCCAGCAGCTTGGGGACAGGGCGGCCCGGGGAGCTGTTTTTT	CASSLGTGRPGELFF
22	TRBV7-8	-	TRBD1	TRBJ2-2	TGTGCCAGCAGCCCACGCCCCTATTCCGGGACAGGGGGCAGTAGGAACACCGGGGAGCTGTTTTTT	CASSPRPYSGTGGSRNTGELFF
16	TRBV19	-	-	TRBJ1-2	TGTGCCAGTAGTATAGAGGGGACGGAGGCCCGGCATGGCTACACCTTC	CASSIEGTEARHGYTF
15	TRBV7-9	-	-	TRBJ2-3	TGTGCCAGCAGCTTAGATGGGGCGGACACAGATACGCAGTATTTT	CASSLDGADTDTQYF
14	TRBV5-1	-	TRBD2	TRBJ2-5	TGCGCCAGCAGCTTGGGGACTAGTCAAGAGACCCAGTACTTC	CASSLGTSQETQYF
15	TRBV6-1	-	TRBD1	TRBJ1-3	TGTGCCAGCAATAGACAGGGGGCGTCTGGAAACACCATATATTTT	CASNRQGASGNTIYF
13	TRBV30	few	TRBD1	TRBJ2-7	TGTGCCTGGGAACGGGACAGTACCTACGAGCAGTACTTC	CAWERDSTYEQYF
15	TRBV4-2	once	TRBD2	TRBJ2-2	TGTGCCAGCAGCCCAGGACTAGCGGGAGACGGGGAGCTGTTTTTT	CASSPGLAGDGELFF
14	TRBV9	-	-	TRBJ1-3	TGTGCCAGCAGCGTAGAGGGGGATGGAAACACCATATATTTT	CASSVEGDGNTIYF
13	TRBV2	-	-	TRBJ2-7	TGTGCCGCCTCCCGGACATTCGTCTACGAGCAGTACTTC	CAASRTFVYEQYF
15	TRBV7-3	-	-	TRBJ2-7	TGTGCCAGCAGCTTAGGCCCAGCGCAAACCTACGAGCAGTACTTC	CASSLGPAQTYEQYF
14	TRBV28	-	TRBD1	TRBJ1-2	TGTGCCAGCAGTTTTCAGACAGGGAACTATGGCTACACCTTC	CASSFQTGNYGYTF
19	TRBV7-8	few	TRBD1	TRBJ1-4	TGTGCCAGCAGCTTTTTTCTCAGGGGACAGGGAACCTCTAATGAAAAACTGTTTTTT	CASSFFLRGQGTSNEKLFF
15	TRBV6-5	-	TRBD1	TRBJ1-4	TGTGCCAGCAGTCTTGGGACAGGGGTCGGAGAAAAACTGTTTTTT	CASSLGTGVGEKLFF